This T cell receptor (beta chain) derives from a study of identical twins. This clonotype was seen more than once but under ten times. Per germline, CDR1 SGHTA and CDR2 FQGNSA. The CDR3 contains 12 residues. V was clipped by 3 bases and J by 4 bases, with 4 bases between them. TCRdb itself ran the 5' RACE reads through MiXCR, one entry per CDR3 protein. The sample records some 760,000 distinct CDR3 sequences, about 20% being singletons. The sample also formed part of further work on T cells expressing NK-cell markers.

The sequence was obtained from a woman aged 18-30 years in good health. Sample: PBMCs. V and J are TRBV7-2 and TRBJ1-5; D is ambiguous. The CDR3 coding sequence is TGTGCCAGCAGCTTTTTTAATCAGCCCCAGCATTTT. Translated, it gives CASSFFNQPQHF.